This TCR beta chain derives from a study of blood T cell repertoires in COVID-19. For the study at large: T cells, B-cell-depleted T cells, or PBMCs supplied cDNA or gDNA.

Individuals drawn from 24 US areas were about 18 to 95 years old. Allocation to cohorts depended on clinical history reported by the participants. Original data processing: Researchers report that nucleated cell counts were estimated from reference gene primer amplification. The repertoire was sequenced with immunoSEQ multiplex PCR; TCRdb's copy has only in-frame clones and lacks some. V, J and clone size are taken as reported in that table, and D and trimming were inferred from the DNA itself. The repertoire holds 220,000 or so clones, with roughly 90% as singletons. The clonotype comes from a man aged 30 to 39 who had been exposed to COVID-19. The sample comprised PBMCs or T cells enriched from blood (not recorded which).

The CDR3 DNA reads TGTGCCAGCAGGAACTTGCGGGGGAGCTACAATGAGCAGTTCTTC. Translating it yields CASRNLRGSYNEQFF. The chain uses TRBV7-2 and TRBJ2-1; 7 bases are a match to TRBD2. Germline CDR1 reads SGHTA; CDR2 reads FQGNSA. The ends lost 6 bases at V and 3 bases at J; junction bases unmatched: 8. The CDR3 sequence is 15 residues long.